The rows below give T cell receptor beta chains drawn from one sample of a study of shared T cell receptors in the human thymus. The table came from immunoSEQ multiplex PCR; TCRdb's copy has only in-frame clones and leaves some out. This table holds more than 550,000 clones, roughly 85% found once. The same specimen was also included in a second study, on human thymus T cells.

The sample was thymocytes. Source of these receptors: a girl under three years old with a congenital heart defect. Each CDR3 is given with its conserved first and last residue.

v_call	j_call	cdr3_aa
TRBV7-6	TRBJ2-7	CASSLNPGTGPSSYEQYF
TRBV7-2	TRBJ1-2	CASSLEVGGIPNYGYTF
TRBV28	TRBJ1-5	CASSPSQGTGFEPQHF
TRBV14	TRBJ1-2	CASSQGREYLNYGYTF
TRBV11-2	TRBJ2-7	CASRSTRTVNFNYEQYF
TRBV2	TRBJ1-1	CASSAVPGEAFF
TRBV27	TRBJ1-6	CASSPPRGSYNSPLHF
TRBV5-1	TRBJ2-7	CASSPGAESYEQYF
TRBV7-2	TRBJ2-5	CASSLNLQYQETQYF
TRBV4-1	TRBJ2-1	CASSQESGCGGSYNEQFF
TRBV5-6	TRBJ2-7	CASSVHTGTEISYEQYF
TRBV11-2	TRBJ1-1	CASSLDTATEAFF
TRBV6-1	TRBJ1-1	CASSEASHGAFF
TRBV4-1	TRBJ1-2	CASSPRDRGRSNYGYTF
TRBV6-5	TRBJ2-7	CASRDRGYEQYF
TRBV29-1	TRBJ2-1	CSVRPGGTSYNEQFF
TRBV7-9	TRBJ1-1	CASSFRGTGRIHTEAFF
TRBV18	TRBJ1-2	CASSPGQGRSYGYTF
TRBV4-1	TRBJ2-3	CASSQPTGFIAGVEDTQYF
TRBV12-5	TRBJ1-2	CASGPESVVRGNGYTF
TRBV5-6	TRBJ1-4	CASSWRQAEKLFF
TRBV20-1	TRBJ1-2	CSAKQGNGYTF
TRBV28	TRBJ1-2	CASSFPGEGYTF
TRBV9	TRBJ1-1	CASSVGEEAFF